Listed below are T cell receptor beta chains from one sample, sequenced in a study of blood T cell dynamics during melanoma immunotherapy. Assay used: immunoSEQ multiplex PCR; TCRdb lists only in-frame clones, some missing. The sample contains around 10,000 clones, less than 85% of which appear only once. This specimen consisted of blood, obtained from a patient treated with checkpoint blockade. These receptors all come from a human donor with melanoma. CDR3s include the opening cysteine and the closing phenylalanine or tryptophan. Each record gives: V gene, clone size, D gene, J gene, CDR3 protein, CDR3 DNA. A D gene is named only where the DNA matches it firmly. Some rows mark clone size as missing; the rest say once, few, many or name a class of expanded clone.

v_call: TRBV11-1
clone_size: NA
d_call: NA
j_call: TRBJ2-5
cdr3_aa: CASSSQETQYF
cdr3_nt: TGTGCCAGCAGCTCCCAAGAGACCCAGTACTTC

v_call: TRBV27
clone_size: NA
d_call: NA
j_call: TRBJ1-1
cdr3_aa: CASSPPPADRTEAFF
cdr3_nt: TGTGCCAGCAGCCCTCCCCCCGCAGACAGAACTGAAGCTTTCTTT

v_call: TRBV7-9
clone_size: NA
d_call: NA
j_call: TRBJ2-6
cdr3_aa: CASSPLQVSGANVLTF
cdr3_nt: TGTGCCAGCAGCCCCTTACAGGTCTCTGGGGCCAACGTCCTGACTTTC

v_call: TRBV18
clone_size: NA
d_call: NA
j_call: TRBJ1-4
cdr3_aa: CASSPQRQKNEKLFF
cdr3_nt: TGTGCCAGCTCACCACAGAGACAGAAGAATGAAAAACTGTTTTTT

v_call: TRBV5-6
clone_size: NA
d_call: TRBD2
j_call: TRBJ2-1
cdr3_aa: CASSNGLAGNEQFF
cdr3_nt: TGTGCCAGCAGCAATGGACTAGCGGGAAATGAGCAGTTCTTC

v_call: TRBV7-2
clone_size: NA
d_call: TRBD2
j_call: TRBJ2-1
cdr3_aa: CASTPSGLAGGSSYNEQFF
cdr3_nt: TGTGCCAGCACCCCAAGTGGCCTAGCGGGAGGCAGCTCCTACAATGAGCAGTTCTTC

v_call: TRBV5-4
clone_size: NA
d_call: TRBD1
j_call: TRBJ2-7
cdr3_aa: CASSLYFGDRHYEQYF
cdr3_nt: TGTGCCAGCAGCTTGTACTTTGGGGACAGACACTACGAGCAGTACTTC

v_call: TRBV6-5
clone_size: NA
d_call: NA
j_call: TRBJ1-4
cdr3_aa: CASSTRTGNEKLFF
cdr3_nt: TGTGCCAGCAGTACTCGGACGGGGAATGAAAAACTGTTTTTT

v_call: TRBV2
clone_size: NA
d_call: NA
j_call: TRBJ1-2
cdr3_aa: CASSAQGRSGYTF
cdr3_nt: TGTGCCAGCAGCGCTCAGGGGAGGAGTGGCTACACCTTC

v_call: TRBV28
clone_size: once
d_call: NA
j_call: TRBJ1-6
cdr3_aa: CASSLPPTGYNSPLHF
cdr3_nt: TGTGCCAGCAGTCTTCCCCCGACAGGTTATAATTCACCCCTCCACTTT

v_call: TRBV5-4
clone_size: NA
d_call: NA
j_call: TRBJ1-2
cdr3_aa: CASSRVQGHGYTF
cdr3_nt: TGTGCCAGCAGCAGAGTTCAGGGGCATGGCTACACCTTC

v_call: TRBV7-9
clone_size: NA
d_call: TRBD1
j_call: TRBJ1-2
cdr3_aa: CASIHRGGVDYGYTF
cdr3_nt: TGTGCCAGCATCCACAGGGGCGGTGTGGACTATGGCTACACCTTC

v_call: TRBV12-5
clone_size: NA
d_call: NA
j_call: TRBJ2-1
cdr3_aa: CASGLAGSSYNEQFF
cdr3_nt: TGTGCTAGTGGCCTCGCAGGGAGCTCCTACAATGAGCAGTTCTTC

v_call: TRBV6-1
clone_size: NA
d_call: TRBD2
j_call: TRBJ2-1
cdr3_aa: CASSELAGPTDEQFF
cdr3_nt: TGTGCCAGCAGTGAACTAGCGGGGCCTACGGATGAGCAGTTCTTC

v_call: TRBV2
clone_size: NA
d_call: NA
j_call: TRBJ2-6
cdr3_aa: CASSELRANVLTF
cdr3_nt: TGTGCCAGCAGTGAATTACGGGCCAACGTCCTGACTTTC

v_call: TRBV5-1
clone_size: NA
d_call: NA
j_call: TRBJ1-4
cdr3_aa: CASSLGGTNEKLFF
cdr3_nt: TGCGCCAGCAGCTTAGGCGGAACTAATGAAAAACTGTTTTTT

v_call: TRBV7-9
clone_size: NA
d_call: TRBD2
j_call: TRBJ2-3
cdr3_aa: CASSHSGGFTDTQYF
cdr3_nt: TGTGCCAGCAGCCACTCGGGAGGGTTCACAGATACGCAGTATTTT

v_call: TRBV27
clone_size: NA
d_call: TRBD1
j_call: TRBJ2-3
cdr3_aa: CASSRQGLTDTQYF
cdr3_nt: TGTGCCAGCAGTCGACAGGGATTGACAGATACGCAGTATTTT

v_call: TRBV7-9
clone_size: NA
d_call: TRBD1
j_call: TRBJ2-5
cdr3_aa: CASSTQTGSLETQYF
cdr3_nt: TGTGCCAGCAGCACCCAGACAGGGAGTCTAGAGACCCAGTACTTC

v_call: TRBV13
clone_size: NA
d_call: TRBD1
j_call: TRBJ1-2
cdr3_aa: CASSRDRGDYGYTF
cdr3_nt: TGTGCCAGCAGCCGGGACAGGGGAGACTATGGCTACACCTTC

v_call: TRBV6-1
clone_size: NA
d_call: NA
j_call: TRBJ1-4
cdr3_aa: CASSEADRVREKLFF
cdr3_nt: TGTGCCAGCAGTGAAGCAGATAGGGTCAGAGAAAAACTGTTTTTT

v_call: TRBV28
clone_size: NA
d_call: TRBD1
j_call: TRBJ1-1
cdr3_aa: CASSLMGTGGINTEAFF
cdr3_nt: TGTGCCAGCAGTTTAATGGGGACAGGGGGCATCAACACTGAAGCTTTCTTT

v_call: TRBV27
clone_size: NA
d_call: NA
j_call: TRBJ2-1
cdr3_aa: CASSLYGVFDEQFF
cdr3_nt: TGTGCCAGCAGTTTATATGGGGTTTTCGATGAGCAGTTCTTC

v_call: TRBV13
clone_size: NA
d_call: NA
j_call: TRBJ2-2
cdr3_aa: CASSLGGGYTGELFF
cdr3_nt: TGTGCCAGCAGCTTAGGTGGAGGGTACACCGGGGAGCTGTTTTTT

v_call: TRBV19
clone_size: NA
d_call: TRBD1
j_call: TRBJ1-5
cdr3_aa: CASSDRGDLQPQHF
cdr3_nt: TGTGCCAGTAGTGACAGGGGGGATCTACAGCCCCAGCATTTT

v_call: TRBV5-1
clone_size: NA
d_call: TRBD1
j_call: TRBJ1-1
cdr3_aa: CASSYRQGGNTEAFF
cdr3_nt: TGCGCCAGCAGCTACCGACAGGGAGGGAACACTGAAGCTTTCTTT

v_call: TRBV5-1
clone_size: NA
d_call: TRBD2
j_call: TRBJ2-1
cdr3_aa: CASSRGASGKGNEQFF
cdr3_nt: TGCGCCAGCAGCCGGGGGGCTAGCGGGAAAGGCAATGAGCAGTTCTTC

v_call: TRBV19
clone_size: NA
d_call: NA
j_call: TRBJ1-3
cdr3_aa: CASSPNVGSGNTIYF
cdr3_nt: TGTGCCAGTAGTCCAAATGTCGGATCTGGAAACACCATATATTTT

v_call: TRBV10-3
clone_size: NA
d_call: TRBD2
j_call: TRBJ2-1
cdr3_aa: CATGGVYNEQFF
cdr3_nt: TGTGCCACCGGGGGGGTCTACAATGAGCAGTTCTTC

v_call: TRBV7-6
clone_size: NA
d_call: NA
j_call: TRBJ1-6
cdr3_aa: CASSLTLGSYNSPLHF
cdr3_nt: TGTGCCAGCAGCTTAACTCTCGGCTCCTATAATTCACCCCTCCACTTT

v_call: TRBV5-3
clone_size: NA
d_call: TRBD1
j_call: TRBJ1-2
cdr3_aa: CARSLVGGLGGYTF
cdr3_nt: TGTGCCAGAAGCTTGGTAGGGGGCCTCGGAGGCTACACCTTC

v_call: TRBV7-9
clone_size: NA
d_call: TRBD1
j_call: TRBJ2-5
cdr3_aa: CASTWTGTQETQYF
cdr3_nt: TGTGCCAGCACCTGGACAGGGACCCAAGAGACCCAGTACTTC

v_call: TRBV18
clone_size: once
d_call: NA
j_call: TRBJ2-3
cdr3_aa: CASSTSHSTDTQYF
cdr3_nt: TGTGCCAGCTCAACGAGCCATAGCACAGATACGCAGTATTTT

v_call: TRBV7-3
clone_size: NA
d_call: TRBD1
j_call: TRBJ2-5
cdr3_aa: CASSLHGQGQETQYF
cdr3_nt: TGTGCCAGCAGCTTACATGGACAGGGGCAAGAGACCCAGTACTTC

v_call: TRBV6-6
clone_size: NA
d_call: NA
j_call: TRBJ2-7
cdr3_aa: CASSDGSAYEQYF
cdr3_nt: TGTGCCAGCAGTGACGGGAGCGCCTACGAGCAGTACTTC

v_call: TRBV5-1
clone_size: NA
d_call: TRBD1
j_call: TRBJ2-2
cdr3_aa: CASSWGQEGATGELFF
cdr3_nt: TGCGCCAGCAGCTGGGGACAGGAAGGGGCTACCGGGGAGCTGTTTTTT

v_call: TRBV27
clone_size: NA
d_call: NA
j_call: TRBJ2-3
cdr3_aa: CASSLAGPGTDTQYF
cdr3_nt: TGTGCCAGCAGTTTAGCAGGGCCTGGCACAGATACGCAGTATTTT

v_call: TRBV4-2
clone_size: NA
d_call: TRBD1
j_call: TRBJ1-1
cdr3_aa: CASSLGQGGTEAFF
cdr3_nt: TGTGCCAGCAGCTTGGGACAGGGGGGAACTGAAGCTTTCTTT

v_call: TRBV6-5
clone_size: NA
d_call: TRBD2
j_call: TRBJ2-5
cdr3_aa: CASRNSGGQETQYF
cdr3_nt: TGTGCCAGCAGGAATAGCGGGGGACAAGAGACCCAGTACTTC

v_call: TRBV18
clone_size: NA
d_call: NA
j_call: TRBJ2-1
cdr3_aa: CASSPLDSGNEQFF
cdr3_nt: TGTGCCAGCTCACCGTTGGACTCCGGCAATGAGCAGTTCTTC

v_call: TRBV4-2
clone_size: NA
d_call: NA
j_call: TRBJ1-1
cdr3_aa: CASSQGGQQNTEAFF
cdr3_nt: TGTGCCAGCAGCCAAGGTGGGCAGCAGAACACTGAAGCTTTCTTT

v_call: TRBV11-3
clone_size: NA
d_call: NA
j_call: TRBJ1-1
cdr3_aa: CASSGEGHTEAFF
cdr3_nt: TGTGCCAGCAGCGGGGAAGGGCACACTGAAGCTTTCTTT

v_call: TRBV6-1
clone_size: once
d_call: NA
j_call: TRBJ1-5
cdr3_aa: CASRRAYQPQHF
cdr3_nt: TGTGCCAGCAGGAGGGCTTATCAGCCCCAGCATTTT

v_call: TRBV28
clone_size: NA
d_call: NA
j_call: TRBJ1-1
cdr3_aa: CASSFERDPDTEAFF
cdr3_nt: TGTGCCAGCAGTTTTGAGCGGGACCCAGACACTGAAGCTTTCTTT

v_call: TRBV2
clone_size: NA
d_call: TRBD2
j_call: TRBJ2-2
cdr3_aa: CASTMVAGGVTGELFF
cdr3_nt: TGTGCCAGCACCATGGTGGCGGGGGGTGTCACCGGGGAGCTGTTTTTT

v_call: TRBV28
clone_size: NA
d_call: TRBD2
j_call: TRBJ2-2
cdr3_aa: CASSPSGTSGIGELFF
cdr3_nt: TGTGCCAGCAGTCCCTCCGGGACTAGCGGTATCGGGGAGCTGTTTTTT

v_call: TRBV7-9
clone_size: NA
d_call: NA
j_call: TRBJ2-2
cdr3_aa: CASSFVALNTGELFF
cdr3_nt: TGTGCCAGCAGCTTTGTAGCGCTGAACACCGGGGAGCTGTTTTTT

v_call: TRBV28
clone_size: NA
d_call: TRBD1
j_call: TRBJ2-4
cdr3_aa: CASNLQGGKNIQYF
cdr3_nt: TGTGCCAGCAACCTACAGGGGGGCAAAAACATTCAGTACTTC

v_call: TRBV7-1
clone_size: NA
d_call: NA
j_call: TRBJ2-7
cdr3_aa: CASSSAGSYEQYF
cdr3_nt: TGTGCCAGCAGCTCCGCCGGATCCTACGAGCAGTACTTC

v_call: TRBV28
clone_size: NA
d_call: NA
j_call: TRBJ1-1
cdr3_aa: CASIDTLAIEAFF
cdr3_nt: TGTGCCAGCATTGACACCCTAGCAATTGAAGCTTTCTTT

v_call: TRBV2
clone_size: NA
d_call: NA
j_call: TRBJ2-2
cdr3_aa: CASSARDPRAGELFF
cdr3_nt: TGTGCCAGCTCGGCGCGGGACCCGAGAGCCGGGGAGCTGTTTTTT

v_call: TRBV4-1
clone_size: few
d_call: NA
j_call: TRBJ1-5
cdr3_aa: CASSQDSNQPQHF
cdr3_nt: TGCGCCAGCAGCCAAGACAGCAATCAGCCCCAGCATTTT